Listed below are T cell receptor beta chains from one sample, sequenced in a study of OX40 agonist ivuxolimab in advanced cancers. Using immunoSEQ multiplex PCR, the repertoire was profiled, and TCRdb retains in-frame clones only, with some absent. This sample has about 6,700 clones, with 85% to 95% found just once. The sample in question was CD4+ or CD8+ T cells sorted from blood, obtained in a trial of the OX40 agonist ivuxolimab. These TCRs come from an adult with an advanced solid tumor such as melanoma, head and neck, liver or kidney cancer. Each CDR3 is given with its conserved first and last residue. D genes are given only for firm matches. Clone sizes are given selectively: once, few, many, or a class where the clone is expanded.

clone size: .; J gene: TRBJ1-4; D gene: .; V gene: TRBV2; CDR3 DNA: TGTGCCAGCAGTAGGAGAGAGGGCTTGGGTGAAAAACTGTTTTTT; CDR3 protein: CASSRREGLGEKLFF
clone size: .; J gene: TRBJ2-7; D gene: TRBD1; V gene: TRBV28; CDR3 DNA: TGTGCCAGCAGTTTTTGGCAGGGGGCGCATAGCGAGCAGTACTTC; CDR3 protein: CASSFWQGAHSEQYF
clone size: .; J gene: TRBJ1-5; D gene: .; V gene: TRBV19; CDR3 DNA: TGTGCCAGTAGTATAGCCTTATTTGGCAATCAGCCCCAGCATTTT; CDR3 protein: CASSIALFGNQPQHF
clone size: .; J gene: TRBJ2-1; D gene: TRBD2; V gene: TRBV30; CDR3 DNA: TGTGCCTGGACGGGGGCTAGCGGGAGATACAATGAGCAGTTCTTC; CDR3 protein: CAWTGASGRYNEQFF
clone size: .; J gene: TRBJ2-5; D gene: .; V gene: TRBV7-2; CDR3 DNA: TGTGCCAGCAGCTTAACAGGGCCCGGGACCCAGTACTTC; CDR3 protein: CASSLTGPGTQYF
clone size: .; J gene: TRBJ2-5; D gene: TRBD2; V gene: TRBV7-9; CDR3 DNA: TGTGCCAGCAGCTTATCAGCGGGAGGGCCGGAGACCCAGTACTTC; CDR3 protein: CASSLSAGGPETQYF
clone size: .; J gene: TRBJ2-7; D gene: TRBD2; V gene: TRBV30; CDR3 DNA: TGTGCCTGGAGTGTTACGGGGGGATTCTCCTACGAGCAGTACTTC; CDR3 protein: CAWSVTGGFSYEQYF
clone size: .; J gene: TRBJ1-1; D gene: .; V gene: TRBV23-1; CDR3 DNA: TGCGCCAGCAGTGAACCAGGGGATGACACTGAAGCTTTCTTT; CDR3 protein: CASSEPGDDTEAFF
clone size: .; J gene: TRBJ2-1; D gene: .; V gene: TRBV5-1; CDR3 DNA: TGCGCCAGCAGCCTAGAGAATGAGCAGTTCTTC; CDR3 protein: CASSLENEQFF
clone size: once; J gene: TRBJ2-3; D gene: .; V gene: TRBV29-1; CDR3 DNA: TGCAGCGCCGTCGGGTGGGGGTTCACAGATACGCAGTATTTT; CDR3 protein: CSAVGWGFTDTQYF
clone size: .; J gene: TRBJ2-5; D gene: TRBD1; V gene: TRBV5-1; CDR3 DNA: TGCGCCAGCAGCCACGACAGGGGAGATGAGACCCAGTACTTC; CDR3 protein: CASSHDRGDETQYF
clone size: .; J gene: TRBJ2-7; D gene: .; V gene: TRBV27; CDR3 DNA: TGTGCCAGCAGTCCGCGCCCCGGGACAGGGAGGCTAGCGGGAGTTAACGAGCAGTACTTC; CDR3 protein: CASSPRPGTGRLAGVNEQYF
clone size: .; J gene: TRBJ2-2; D gene: .; V gene: TRBV2; CDR3 DNA: TGTGCCAGCCAGAGGACTGCAGGGGACACCGGGGAGCTGTTTTTT; CDR3 protein: CASQRTAGDTGELFF
clone size: .; J gene: TRBJ2-3; D gene: .; V gene: TRBV10-3; CDR3 DNA: TGTGCCATCAGTGTTGGAAGCGGGAGCACAGATACGCAGTATTTT; CDR3 protein: CAISVGSGSTDTQYF
clone size: once; J gene: TRBJ2-6; D gene: TRBD2; V gene: TRBV9; CDR3 DNA: TGTGCCAGCAGCGTAGATAGCGGGAGCGTTTATGGGGCCAACGTCCTGACTTTC; CDR3 protein: CASSVDSGSVYGANVLTF
clone size: .; J gene: TRBJ1-3; D gene: .; V gene: TRBV18; CDR3 DNA: TGTGCCAGCTCACCCCCAGGGATGAATGTGCTTGGTCGCTCTGGAAACACCATATATTTT; CDR3 protein: CASSPPGMNVLGRSGNTIYF
clone size: .; J gene: TRBJ2-3; D gene: .; V gene: TRBV4-1; CDR3 DNA: TGCGCCAGCAGCCAAGAACGGAGGGCGACAGATACGCAGTATTTT; CDR3 protein: CASSQERRATDTQYF
clone size: .; J gene: TRBJ2-1; D gene: .; V gene: TRBV21-1; CDR3 DNA: TGTGCCAGCAGAAGGGATCGGACCCCAGGGGAGGGAAATGAGCAGTTCTTC; CDR3 protein: CASRRDRTPGEGNEQFF
clone size: .; J gene: TRBJ2-4; D gene: .; V gene: TRBV21-1; CDR3 DNA: TGTGCCAGCAGCAAAGAAGGGCAGGGACGCAAAAACATTCAGTACTTC; CDR3 protein: CASSKEGQGRKNIQYF
clone size: .; J gene: TRBJ2-1; D gene: TRBD2; V gene: TRBV7-2; CDR3 DNA: TGTGCCAGCAGCGTTAGCGGGGGGACTTACAATGAGCAGTTCTTC; CDR3 protein: CASSVSGGTYNEQFF
clone size: .; J gene: TRBJ1-2; D gene: TRBD1; V gene: TRBV9; CDR3 DNA: TGTGCCAGCAGCCCTCGACAGGGGGTCTATGGCTACACCTTC; CDR3 protein: CASSPRQGVYGYTF
clone size: .; J gene: TRBJ1-2; D gene: .; V gene: TRBV28; CDR3 DNA: TGTGCCAGCAGCACCCGGGGTTACGGCTACACCTTC; CDR3 protein: CASSTRGYGYTF
clone size: .; J gene: TRBJ1-1; D gene: .; V gene: TRBV10-3; CDR3 DNA: TGTGCCATCAGTGGTCCCGTGACCCCTGAAGCTTTCTTT; CDR3 protein: CAISGPVTPEAFF
clone size: once; J gene: TRBJ1-5; D gene: .; V gene: TRBV4-1; CDR3 DNA: TGCGCCAGCAGCCAAGAGGAGCGACAGAATCAGCCCCAGCATTTT; CDR3 protein: CASSQEERQNQPQHF
clone size: .; J gene: TRBJ2-1; D gene: .; V gene: TRBV5-4; CDR3 DNA: TGTGCCAGCAGCTTGGGCCGTTACTCCTACAATGAGCAGTTCTTC; CDR3 protein: CASSLGRYSYNEQFF
clone size: .; J gene: TRBJ2-5; D gene: TRBD2; V gene: TRBV7-9; CDR3 DNA: TGTGCCAGCACCGACCGGACTAGCCATGAGACCCAGTACTTC; CDR3 protein: CASTDRTSHETQYF
clone size: .; J gene: TRBJ2-1; D gene: .; V gene: TRBV7-2; CDR3 DNA: TGTGCCAGCAGCCGACGGGTTTTAACGGGAAGCAATGAGCAGTTCTTC; CDR3 protein: CASSRRVLTGSNEQFF
clone size: .; J gene: TRBJ2-2; D gene: .; V gene: TRBV5-1; CDR3 DNA: TGCGCCAGCAGCTTGGCCCAAACGGGGCACGGGGAGCTGTTTTTT; CDR3 protein: CASSLAQTGHGELFF
clone size: .; J gene: TRBJ1-2; D gene: .; V gene: TRBV9; CDR3 DNA: TGTGCCAGCAGCGTAGGGCAGGGGAGTATCGGCTATGGCTACACCTTC; CDR3 protein: CASSVGQGSIGYGYTF
clone size: once; J gene: TRBJ1-1; D gene: .; V gene: TRBV19; CDR3 DNA: TGTGCCAGTAGGACGGCAGGGGAAGCTTTCTTT; CDR3 protein: CASRTAGEAFF
clone size: .; J gene: TRBJ2-3; D gene: TRBD2; V gene: TRBV7-2; CDR3 DNA: TGTGCCAGCAGCTCCGGGACTAGCGGGAGGGCCACAGATACGCAGTATTTT; CDR3 protein: CASSSGTSGRATDTQYF
clone size: .; J gene: TRBJ2-2; D gene: TRBD2; V gene: TRBV28; CDR3 DNA: TGTGCCAGTCAGAGAGGACTAGCGGGAGTCGGGGAGCTGTTTTTT; CDR3 protein: CASQRGLAGVGELFF
clone size: .; J gene: TRBJ2-1; D gene: TRBD2; V gene: TRBV28; CDR3 DNA: TGTGCCAGCAGTTTAGGCGGCGGGAGGTCCAATGAGCAGTTCTTC; CDR3 protein: CASSLGGGRSNEQFF
clone size: .; J gene: TRBJ2-1; D gene: .; V gene: TRBV27; CDR3 DNA: TGTGCCAGCAGTCGCCCTAACTCCTACAATGAGCAGTTCTTC; CDR3 protein: CASSRPNSYNEQFF
clone size: once; J gene: TRBJ2-7; D gene: TRBD2; V gene: TRBV19; CDR3 DNA: TGTGCCAGTAGTACCGGGACTAGCGGGAGGCGGGACGAGCAGTACTTC; CDR3 protein: CASSTGTSGRRDEQYF
clone size: .; J gene: TRBJ2-6; D gene: .; V gene: TRBV29-1; CDR3 DNA: TGCAGCGTTGAAGGCTTGTCGGGAACTAGCTCTGGGGCCAACGTCCTGACTTTC; CDR3 protein: CSVEGLSGTSSGANVLTF
clone size: .; J gene: TRBJ2-1; D gene: .; V gene: TRBV7-2; CDR3 DNA: TGTGCCAGCAGCTTACATAAGCTAGCTAATGAGCAGTTCTTC; CDR3 protein: CASSLHKLANEQFF
clone size: .; J gene: TRBJ2-3; D gene: TRBD2; V gene: TRBV5-1; CDR3 DNA: TGCGCCAGCAGCTCCTTTGCGGGAGGGAGCACAGATACGCAGTATTTT; CDR3 protein: CASSSFAGGSTDTQYF
clone size: few; J gene: TRBJ2-3; D gene: .; V gene: TRBV7-6; CDR3 DNA: TGTGCCAGCAGCTTAACCTCTGCGGGATTTGCAGATACGCAGTATTTT; CDR3 protein: CASSLTSAGFADTQYF
clone size: .; J gene: TRBJ2-7; D gene: .; V gene: TRBV15; CDR3 DNA: TGTGCCACACTCGACAGGTGGGGCTACGAGCAGTACTTC; CDR3 protein: CATLDRWGYEQYF
clone size: .; J gene: TRBJ2-1; D gene: .; V gene: TRBV21-1; CDR3 DNA: TGTGCCAGCAGCAAAGAGATGCCCCGGGGTGACACAGATGAGCAGTTCTTC; CDR3 protein: CASSKEMPRGDTDEQFF
clone size: .; J gene: TRBJ2-4; D gene: TRBD2; V gene: TRBV5-4; CDR3 DNA: TGTGCCAGCAGCTCGGGACTAGCGGGAACCTTCGACAAAAACATTCAGTACTTC; CDR3 protein: CASSSGLAGTFDKNIQYF
clone size: .; J gene: TRBJ1-5; D gene: TRBD1; V gene: TRBV2; CDR3 DNA: TGTGCCAGCAGAGGGACAGGGCTGGCCCAGCCCCAGCATTTT; CDR3 protein: CASRGTGLAQPQHF
clone size: .; J gene: TRBJ2-3; D gene: TRBD2; V gene: TRBV15; CDR3 DNA: TGTGCCACCAGCAGAGATCCCCGGACTAGTACTGATACGCAGTATTTT; CDR3 protein: CATSRDPRTSTDTQYF
clone size: once; J gene: TRBJ1-5; D gene: TRBD1; V gene: TRBV28; CDR3 DNA: TGTGCCAGCAGTCCACAGGGGTTCAATCAGCCCCAGCATTTT; CDR3 protein: CASSPQGFNQPQHF
clone size: .; J gene: TRBJ1-5; D gene: .; V gene: TRBV2; CDR3 DNA: TGTGCCAGCATGGACAGTTCCAATCAGCCCCAGCATTTT; CDR3 protein: CASMDSSNQPQHF
clone size: once; J gene: TRBJ2-5; D gene: TRBD1; V gene: TRBV5-1; CDR3 DNA: TGCGCCAGCAGCACGACAGGGGGGAGGGAGACCCAGTACTTC; CDR3 protein: CASSTTGGRETQYF
clone size: .; J gene: TRBJ2-1; D gene: .; V gene: TRBV9; CDR3 DNA: TGTGCCAGCAGCGTAGCGTCTAGCCCCTATGAGCAGTTCTTC; CDR3 protein: CASSVASSPYEQFF
clone size: .; J gene: TRBJ2-3; D gene: .; V gene: TRBV5-1; CDR3 DNA: TGCGCCAGCAGTCCACCGGAGGGCGGCACAGATACGCAGTATTTT; CDR3 protein: CASSPPEGGTDTQYF